The 12 T cell receptor beta chains in this list originate from one sample, sequenced in a study of cytomegalovirus exposure and HLA in healthy donors. The PCR contained 60 Vbeta and 13 Jbeta primers. Assay: immunoSEQ multiplex PCR; the TCRdb copy retains only in-frame clones and omits some. The sample includes approximately 130,000 clones, 64% of them seen just once. Sequenced material: PBMCs. Receptor source: a woman aged 40 to 50 in good health and CMV-seronegative.

This clone turned up a few times. The V and J genes are TRBV10-3 and TRBJ1-1; tentatively, D is TRBD1 (5 bases). The V gene's germline CDR1 is ENHRY and CDR2 SYGVKD. Trimming removed 0 bases at V and 5 bases at J, with 13 bases between. This CDR3 is built from 15 residues. CDR3 coding DNA: TGTGCCATCAGTGAGTCCCAGGGTTTTGGTACTGAAGCTTTCTTT. Its translation: CAISESQGFGTEAFF.

V and J are TRBV4-1 and TRBJ1-4; 10 nucleotides agree with TRBD1. Trimming cost V 8 bases and J 4 bases; bases outside gene matches: 4. The germline V gene encodes CDR1 MGHRA and CDR2 YSYEKL. This CDR3 is built from 14 residues. The CDR3 nucleotides are TGCGCCAGCTCCGGACAGGGGGTTAATGAAAAACTGTTTTTT. Translation: CASSGQGVNEKLFF.

This rearrangement joins TRBV18 to TRBJ1-2; weak D call: TRBD1 (5 bases). V gave up 5 bases and J gave up 3 bases, with 10 bases separating them. The CDR3 sequence is 13 residues long. Germline lookup yields CDR1 KGHSH and CDR2 LQKENI. DNA for the CDR3: TGTGCCAGCTCAGCCAGGGAGGACTATGGCTACACCTTC. Amino acids: CASSAREDYGYTF.

The chain employs TRBV18 and TRBJ1-5; 9 positions agree with TRBD1. From germline, CDR1 is KGHSH and CDR2 LQKENI. V gave up 3 bases and J gave up 3 bases; unmatched junction bases: 3. This CDR3 spans 15 amino acids. The CDR3 nucleotides read TGTGCCAGCTCACCTGGGACAGGGCCCAATCAGCCCCAGCATTTT. Translating it yields CASSPGTGPNQPQHF.

This chain uses TRBV5-6 with TRBJ2-3; 7 positions agree with TRBD1. V trimming: 3 bases; J trimming: 2 bases; junction bases outside the gene matches: 6. This CDR3 region has 15 residues. The V gene's germline CDR1 is SGHDT and CDR2 YYEEEE. CDR3 residues: CASSWGQTATDTQYF. The CDR3 DNA follows: TGTGCCAGCAGCTGGGGACAGACCGCCACAGATACGCAGTATTTT.

A few counts support this clone. CDR3 loop: CASSPSRGLSNQPQHF. In DNA, the CDR3 is TGTGCCAGCAGCCCTTCGAGGGGGCTCAGCAATCAGCCCCAGCATTTT. The chain is built from TRBV27 and TRBJ1-5, with TRBD1 matching over 7 bases. This CDR3 spans 16 amino acids. Germline CDR1 reads MNHEY; CDR2 reads SMNVEV (reference sequence). With 6 bases clipped from V and 1 base from J, the junction kept 9 bases outside the gene matches.

The chain joins TRBV10-2 to TRBJ2-7; 11 bases match TRBD1. Germline CDR1 reads WSHSY; CDR2 reads SAAADI. The length of the CDR3 is 17 residues. Losses at the gene ends were 6 bases for V and 1 base for J; bases not matched to a gene: 11. DNA for the CDR3: TGCGCCAGCAGCTACCTGGGTAGGGACAGGGGGTCCTACGAGCAGTACTTC. Protein product: CASSYLGRDRGSYEQYF.

This sequence joins TRBV12-5 and TRBJ2-5; 12 positions match TRBD2. The CDR3 totals 20 residues. V trimming: 0 bases; J trimming: 2 bases; junction bases outside the gene matches: 13. Germline CDR1 LGHNT, CDR2 FRNRAP. The CDR3 loop reads CASGLVLPTSGGYKQETQYF. The CDR3, as DNA: TGTGCTAGTGGTTTGGTACTTCCGACTAGCGGGGGTTATAAGCAAGAGACCCAGTACTTC.

This clone was seen only a few times. This chain uses TRBV6-6 with TRBJ1-5, with D possibly being TRBD1 (6 bases). V lost 4 bases and J lost 0, with 10 bases in between. Germline lookup yields CDR1 MNHNY and CDR2 SVGAGI (reference sequence). The CDR3 extends over 15 amino acids. CDR3 sequence: CASSLDSNSNQPQHF. The CDR3 DNA reads TGTGCCAGCAGTTTGGACAGTAATAGCAATCAGCCCCAGCATTTT.

The rearrangement uses TRBV6-1 and TRBJ1-1; D is uncertain. Trimming removed 4 bases at V and 10 bases at J, with 22 bases between. CDR1 is MNHNS, CDR2 SASEGT, per germline. This CDR3 is 15 amino acids long. CDR3 sequence: CASSGLMRVGGGAFF. The CDR3 region has the DNA TGTGCCAGCAGTGGGCTGATGAGGGTGGGAGGCGGAGCTTTCTTT.

This chain uses TRBV2 with TRBJ2-3; possibly TRBD2 for D (7 bases). Germline V gives CDR1 SNHLY, CDR2 FYNNEI. V gave up 7 bases and J gave up 5 bases, with 19 bases separating them. The CDR3 loop spans 15 amino acids. CDR3 DNA sequence: TGTGCCAGCAATGGGGGGGCAGGGCTCGGAGATACGCAGTATTTT. Encoded protein: CASNGGAGLGDTQYF.

Written as DNA, the CDR3 is TGCAGTGCTAGGGCAGGAAAACTGTTTTTT. Its translation is CSARAGKLFF. The chain is built from TRBV20-1 and TRBJ1-4; D not resolved. The CDR3 totals 10 residues. Germline V gene data show CDR1 as DFQATT and CDR2 as SNEGSKA (reference sequence). The V end was cut by 3 bases, the J end by 10 bases, with 6 bases between.